This T cell receptor beta chain was retrieved from a study of shared T cell receptors in the human thymus. Some clones are missing from TCRdb's copy, which holds only in-frame ones; the method was immunoSEQ multiplex PCR. The profile shows 500,000 to 550,000 clones, around 82% of them singletons. The CDR3 contains 16 residues. V shed 5 bases, J shed 3 bases, and the junction held 9 bases outside the gene matches. CDR1 is SEHNR and CDR2 is FQNEAQ in the germline V gene (reference sequence). This sample also belongs to another study, concerning human thymus T cells. That study adds: Each of the donors was a healthy Finnish infant who was undergoing open corrective cardiac surgery for congenital heart defects. Resections obtained during corrective heart surgery supplied the thymus tissue. Across thymic and blood repertoires, the usage of V and J genes appeared to be biased. Unrelated people showed highly overlapping thymic repertoires, related research reported.

The sequencing sample was made of thymocytes. The V and J genes are TRBV7-9 and TRBJ2-2, with 7 bases lining up with TRBD1. The sequence derives from a boy younger than two with a congenital heart defect. The CDR3 nucleotides read TGTGCCAGCAGCGTCGGGACAGCGAACCACACCGGGGAGCTGTTTTTT. Translated: CASSVGTANHTGELFF.